This T cell receptor beta chain derives from a study of blood T cells in healthy people across ages. Germline CDR1 ENHRY, CDR2 SYGVKD. This CDR3 is built from 14 residues. Trimming removed 6 bases at V and 1 base at J, with 12 bases between. General observations from the study: Older age coincided with a roughly linear decline in TCR beta diversity per million T cells. Both naive CD4+ cell counts and diversity were greater in long-lived donors than in aged donors.

A few counts support this clonotype. Its antigen is not known. The second PCR ran roughly 6 to 11 cycles with a sample-barcoded 5' primer and J-beta primers. TCRdb itself ran the 5' RACE reads through MiXCR, one entry per CDR3 protein. Seen here are about 570,000 distinct CDR3 sequences, 27% observed once, and the top ten hold roughly 18%. Donation came from healthy Caucasian individuals in Russia who were aged roughly 6 to 95. The sequenced sample was blood. The TCR originated in a woman aged 70-85 years in good health. The V and J genes are TRBV10-3 and TRBJ1-2, with D perhaps matching TRBD1 (5 bases). CDR3 nucleotides: TGTGCCATCAGAACAGGCACTAATAACTATGGCTACACCTTC. Its translation is CAIRTGTNNYGYTF.